This passage covers 20 T cell receptor beta chains from one sample sequenced in a study of PD-1 blockade in classical Hodgkin lymphoma. Time point described: cycle 4 day 1 (C4D1), after around six weeks of nivolumab. Brentuximab vedotin exposure varied, and every patient relapsed after autologous stem cell transplantation. Some clones are missing from TCRdb's copy, which holds only in-frame ones; the method was immunoSEQ multiplex PCR. The top ten hold approximately 50% of the sample, which has some 10,000 clones, about 82% seen once. This sample comprised peripheral blood mononuclear cells (PBMCs), obtained before the fourth cycle of nivolumab. These TCRs come from a human donor with classical Hodgkin lymphoma.

The chain carries TRBV6-1 and TRBJ2-7; 9 bases are a match to TRBD1. CDR3 length: 15 residues. V gave up 6 bases and J gave up 0 bases; unmatched junction bases: 6. Germline CDR1 MNHNS, CDR2 SASEGT. The CDR3 sequence is CASSEQGASSYEQYF. The CDR3 region has the DNA TGTGCCAGCAGCGAACAGGGGGCGAGCTCCTACGAGCAGTACTTC.

The genes are TRBV6-1 and TRBJ1-5; a weak D match, TRBD1 (5 bases). The germline V and J ends were trimmed by 4 bases and 4 bases, with 8 bases remaining between them. Germline CDR1 and CDR2: MNHNS and SASEGT. The CDR3 covers 13 residues. CDR3 bases: TGTGCCAGCAGTGTGGGGGATAATCAGCCCCAGCATTTT. Translation: CASSVGDNQPQHF.

This sequence joins TRBV30 and TRBJ2-1; D is possibly TRBD1 (6 bases). The CDR3 length is 16 residues. The ends were cut back, 2 bases at V and 6 bases at J, with 20 bases in the middle. Germline values: CDR1 GTSNPN, CDR2 SVGIG (reference sequence). The CDR3 coding sequence is TGTGCCTGGAGTCCCGACAGGCCAAGTTTGGGCAATGAGCAGTTCTTC. It is translated as CAWSPDRPSLGNEQFF.

This rearrangement joins TRBV19 to TRBJ1-5, with D perhaps TRBD1 (5 bases). Germline values: CDR1 LNHDA, CDR2 SQIVND (reference sequence). V was shortened by 8 bases and J by 6 bases, with 14 bases between the two germline ends. This CDR3 contains 13 residues. The CDR3 here is CASATGPTQPQHF. Here the CDR3 DNA reads TGTGCCAGTGCCACGGGACCCACTCAGCCCCAGCATTTT.

Here the CDR3 reads CASSSTQGQETQYF. The CDR3 DNA is TGTGCCAGCAGTTCTACCCAAGGACAAGAGACCCAGTACTTC. V and J are TRBV11-3 and TRBJ2-5; D is unclear. This CDR3 is 14 amino acids long. V was trimmed by 6 bases and J by 2 bases, leaving 13 bases between them. Germline assignment: CDR1 SGHNT and CDR2 YENEEA.

The rearrangement links TRBV6-1 to TRBJ1-4; D might be TRBD1 (6 bases). Germline CDR1 and CDR2: MNHNS and SASEGT. The CDR3 totals 13 residues. Between the trimmed V and J ends, which lost 6 bases and 7 bases, there was a span of 12 bases. The DNA of the CDR3 is TGTGCCAGCAGGGACAGACTGTCTGAAAAACTGTTTTTT. The encoded protein is CASRDRLSEKLFF.

The genes are TRBV27 and TRBJ2-2, with 7 bases fitting TRBD1. Germline V gene data show CDR1 as MNHEY and CDR2 as SMNVEV (reference sequence). CDR3 length: 15 amino acids. J lost 6 bases, V lost 1 base, and 5 bases had no gene match. The CDR3 protein is CASSLYRGKAGELFF. The CDR3 coding sequence is TGTGCCAGCAGTTTATACAGGGGAAAAGCCGGGGAGCTGTTTTTT.

This sequence joins TRBV6-1 and TRBJ1-5; D is perhaps TRBD1 (5 bases). The CDR3 extends over 14 amino acids. Per germline, CDR1 MNHNS and CDR2 SASEGT. The ends were cut back, 4 bases at V and 4 bases at J, with 11 bases in the middle. DNA for the CDR3: TGTGCCAGCAGTGCCTCGACAGTGAATCAGCCCCAGCATTTT. Translating gives CASSASTVNQPQHF.

This chain links TRBV5-4 with TRBJ2-7, with 8 nucleotides matching TRBD1. V was pared by 4 bases and J by 2 bases, with 5 bases of the junction left unmatched. CDR1 and CDR2 from the germline V gene are SGHNT and YYREEE (reference sequence). The CDR3 is 14 amino acids. In nucleotides, the CDR3 is TGTGCCAGCAGCGGCGGACAGGGAACCTACGAGCAGTACTTC. It is translated as CASSGGQGTYEQYF.

J is TRBJ2-7 and V is TRBV19; unclear D gene. From germline, CDR1 is LNHDA and CDR2 SQIVND (reference sequence). Trimming cost V 1 base and J 1 base, with 8 bases left between them. There are 14 residues in the CDR3. The DNA of the CDR3 is TGTGCCAGTAGTATAGGGATTGGATCCTACGAGCAGTACTTC. Residues: CASSIGIGSYEQYF.

The rearrangement joins TRBV2 to TRBJ2-5; TRBD2 is a possible D gene (6 bases). Trimming took 10 bases from V and 4 from J, leaving 22 bases between them. This CDR3 spans 15 amino acids. Germline V lookup: CDR1 SNHLY, CDR2 FYNNEI. The CDR3 region is CAKKRLDRTGETQYF. DNA of the CDR3: TGTGCCAAAAAAAGACTAGACAGAACAGGAGAGACCCAGTACTTC. The full variable domain, in which reference TRBV2 and TRBJ2-5 provide the parts outside the CDR3, is EPEVTQTPSHQVTQMGQEVILRCVPISNHLYFYWYRQILGQKVEFLVSFYNNEISEKSEIFDDQFSVERPDGSNFTLKIRSTKLEDSAMYFCAKKRLDRTGETQYFGPGTRLLVL.

This rearrangement joins TRBV19 to TRBJ1-2; 9 positions match TRBD1. The CDR3 consists of 13 residues. V gave up 9 bases and J gave up 7 bases; unmatched junction bases: 9. Germline CDR1 and CDR2: LNHDA and SQIVND (reference sequence). The CDR3 loop is CASDPDRGGGYTF. As DNA, the CDR3 is TGTGCCAGCGACCCGGACAGGGGAGGTGGCTACACCTTC.

This clone was observed a handful of times. Compared with germline, one end of the junction differs, possibly owing to a read error. The genes are TRBV5-6 and TRBJ2-7; D is possibly TRBD1 or TRBD2 (5 bases each). CDR1 and CDR2 from the germline V gene are SGHDT and YYEEEE. This CDR3 region has 14 residues. The CDR3 DNA follows: TGTGCCAGCAGCTTTGCGGGTAGGGACCCAGCCAGGAGGTTC. As protein: CASSFAGRDPARRF.

This clone is classed as hyperexpanded (1% or more). J is TRBJ1-1 and V is TRBV30, with 7 bases that match TRBD1. The V gene end was trimmed by 4 bases and the J gene end by 3 bases; junction bases not matched to a gene: 8. Germline assignment: CDR1 GTSNPN and CDR2 SVGIG (reference sequence). There are 14 residues in the CDR3. CDR3 nucleotides: TGTGCCTGGAACAGGGGCTCGGTCGACACTGAAGCTTTCTTT. It specifies CAWNRGSVDTEAFF.

The chain joins TRBV2 to TRBJ2-5; D ambiguous. V dropped 3 bases and J dropped 5 bases, with 7 bases sitting between them. The germline V gene encodes CDR1 SNHLY and CDR2 FYNNEI. The length of the CDR3 is 12 residues. The CDR3 sequence: CASSEVVETQYF. The CDR3 DNA reads TGTGCCAGCAGTGAGGTGGTGGAGACCCAGTACTTC.

The genes are TRBV14 and TRBJ2-7; a possible D gene is TRBD1 (6 bases). The CDR3 runs to 13 residues. Germline CDR1 reads SGHDN; CDR2 reads FVKESK. Trimming removed 0 bases from V and 9 bases from J, with 12 bases in between. The chain's CDR3 is CASSQDEGGVQYF. The CDR3 DNA reads TGTGCCAGCAGCCAAGACGAAGGGGGAGTGCAGTACTTC.

CDR3 residues: CASSVAPITSNYGYTF. The CDR3 DNA reads as TGTGCCAGCAGCGTAGCCCCTATTACCTCTAACTATGGCTACACCTTC. The rearrangement links TRBV9 to TRBJ1-2; no clear D gene. CDR1 is SGDLS and CDR2 is YYNGEE in the germline V gene. CDR3 length: 16 residues. V was trimmed by 0 bases and J by 0 bases, leaving 12 bases between them.

The sample holds a few counts of this clone. CDR3 coding DNA: TGTGCCAGCAGCCAAGAGGGAGGGGCGAGAACTGAAGCTTTCTTT. Translating it yields CASSQEGGARTEAFF. The rearrangement links TRBV4-2 to TRBJ1-1; a weak D match, TRBD1 (5 bases). CDR1 is LGHNA and CDR2 is YNFKEQ in the germline V gene. This CDR3 region has 15 residues. V shed 0 bases and J shed 5 bases, with 13 bases lying between them.

The chain couples TRBV27 to TRBJ2-2, with D possibly TRBD1 on 7 matching bases. V was trimmed by 3 bases and J by 2 bases, leaving 16 bases between them. The CDR3 loop spans 17 amino acids. Germline CDR1 reads MNHEY; CDR2 reads SMNVEV (reference sequence). CDR3 sequence (DNA): TGTGCCAGCAGTTTTGGAGGGGGCGGAATTAACACCGGGGAGCTGTTTTTT. The encoded protein is CASSFGGGGINTGELFF.

The gene calls are TRBV5-4 and TRBJ2-1; 11 nucleotides line up with TRBD2. The CDR3 length is 16 residues. Germline CDR1 SGHNT, CDR2 YYREEE (reference sequence). The J segment lost 4 bases and the V segment lost 4 bases, leaving 7 bases of the junction unmatched. CDR3 bases: TGTGCCAGCAGCCCCGGGACTAGCGGATCGTACAATGAGCAGTTCTTC. It yields the protein CASSPGTSGSYNEQFF.